The entry that follows covers one T cell receptor delta chain sequence. Its specificity is not known. This specimen comes from a study of Vδ1+ human thymocytes. Study results and caveats: Donors shared many TRG clonotypes but few TRD clonotypes. In the thymus, TRG and TRD repertoires looked highly polyclonal with Gaussian CDR3 lengths.

Between roughly 98% and 99.6% of sorted thymocytes were Vdelta1+. Germline V gene lookup returns CDR1 TSWWSYY and CDR2 QGS. CDR3 length: 17 amino acids. V trimming: 1 base; J trimming: 9 bases; junction bases outside the gene matches: 15. The template was reverse-transcribed extracted RNA. Multiplex PCR used pooled V-gene forward primers and a constant-region reverse primer to amplify CDR3s. TCRdb reanalysed the multiplex PCR reads with CATT. In the table there are about 55,000 delta-chain clones, 15% to 20% of which are singletons. The source is a boy under two years old who had congenital heart surgery. The chain combines TRDV1 with TRDJ1; 9 bases match TRDD3. Sequencing was done on a sample of Vdelta1+ gamma-delta thymocytes from the thymus. Subset noted: FACS-sorted CD3+ TCRalphabeta- TCRVdelta1+ TCRVdelta2- thymocytes. The CDR3 DNA is TGTGCTCTTGGGGAACCAACCCTACTGGGGGACCCCGAGGAACTCATCTTT. Its translation: CALGEPTLLGDPEELIF.